These T cell receptor beta chains were read from a single sample in a study of CXCR3-negative and CXCR3-positive naive CD8 T cells. TCRdb reanalyzed the 5' RACE reads, giving one entry per CDR3 protein sequence and no DNA. This table holds 100,000 to 150,000 distinct CDR3 sequences. Sequenced sample: naive CXCR3- CD8+ T cells from blood. The receptors were sampled from a human donor in good health. Some clones in this sample may be carry-over from other donors' samples. CDR3s include the opening cysteine and the closing phenylalanine or tryptophan.

TRBJ2-7	TRBV4-3	CASSQEGASVSYEQYF
TRBJ2-1	TRBV11-1	CASRRGQGSSYNEQFF
TRBJ1-2	TRBV7-3	CASSLEAGPNYGYTF
TRBJ2-1	TRBV7-9	CAIFTTGERSYNEQFF
TRBJ1-1	TRBV11-2	CASSLDLSRNTEAFF
TRBJ2-5	TRBV15	CATSSVAETQYF
TRBJ1-5	TRBV28	CASLGTAGPQHF
TRBJ1-1	TRBV19	CASSIGDRLNTEAFF
TRBJ2-7	TRBV6-2/TRBV6-3	CASSPFDRASYEQYF
TRBJ2-7	TRBV4-1	CASSQDRQRSYEQYF
TRBJ2-7	TRBV12-3/TRBV12-4	CASAVAGESPYEQYF
TRBJ2-2	TRBV29-1	CSVEQGANTGELFF
TRBJ2-3	TRBV7-6	CASSLSGATDTQYF
TRBJ2-7	TRBV5-1	CASSFHGSDEQYF
TRBJ2-1	TRBV4-1	CASSLTRDRPLDEQFF
TRBJ2-7	TRBV2	CASSESFSYEQYF
TRBJ2-1	TRBV6-5	CASSSDLREQFF
TRBJ2-1	TRBV4-1	CASSQDQGWEQFF
TRBJ1-1	TRBV7-2	CASSLVSGAEAFF
TRBJ2-5	TRBV29-1	CSVEPAGSQTQYF
TRBJ2-1	TRBV24-1	CATSDALYPGYNEQFF
TRBJ2-5	TRBV7-8	CASSLDQFKVFSETQYF
TRBJ2-1	TRBV4-3	CASSQRLVNDQFF
TRBJ1-2	TRBV7-9	CASSLSRGTNYGYTF
TRBJ1-5	TRBV6-2/TRBV6-3	CASSSEGGWSNQPQHF
TRBJ2-7	TRBV28	CASSSRDERHEQCF
TRBJ2-2	TRBV5-1	CASSRDGRTGELFF
TRBJ2-7	TRBV2	CASTQGGGSYEQYF
TRBJ2-7	TRBV2	CASFRPNSYEQYF
TRBJ2-1	TRBV28	CASSFMASGTISF
TRBJ2-3	TRBV4-1	CASSQGMGPGTDTQYF
TRBJ2-2	TRBV7-3	CASSSRLYTGELFF
TRBJ2-6	TRBV29-1	CSVGNLLWFRANVLTF
TRBJ1-1	TRBV12-5	CASGSPMTGNTEAFF
TRBJ2-7	TRBV27	CASSLGLEQYF
TRBJ2-7	TRBV28	CASSSGTGHTVFYEQYF
TRBJ2-1	TRBV15	CATSREGTSDPSRYNEQFF
TRBJ1-3	TRBV2	CASSDSLKSSGNTIYF
TRBJ2-2	TRBV20-1	CSATLVGTNTGELFF
TRBJ2-6	TRBV6-5	CASSTGFSGANALTF
TRBJ2-2	TRBV29-1	CSVERVAGFANTGELFF
TRBJ1-1	TRBV12-3/TRBV12-4	CASNGPQADTEAFF
TRBJ2-7	TRBV29-1	CSVEGVAGAYEQYF
TRBJ2-7	TRBV7-9	CASSSRQRDSYEQYF
TRBJ2-5	TRBV10-3	CAISDSSYRTATQKTQETQYF
TRBJ2-7	TRBV13	CASSFRRTYEQYF
TRBJ2-1	TRBV6-4	CASSEKWTSGHNEQFF
TRBJ1-1	TRBV4-3	CASSQDRGTDRNTEAFF
TRBJ1-1	TRBV6-6	CASSARQGSGTEAFF
TRBJ2-3	TRBV4-3	CASSQDQGGYTTDTQYF
TRBJ2-3	TRBV6-4	CASSLYPGVDTQYF
TRBJ2-7	TRBV15	CATSSHRGSSAEQYF
TRBJ1-1	TRBV7-6	CASSSSDGVEAFF
TRBJ1-1	TRBV7-2	CASSLALPTRDRVIAFF